Listed below are T cell receptor beta chains from one sample, sequenced in a study of T cells expressing NK-cell markers. No DNA is given; TCRdb re-called the 5' RACE reads and lists each CDR3 protein once. This sample's table reports 300,000 to 450,000 distinct CDR3 sequences. What was sequenced was blood T cells: a sorted CD56 or NKG2C T cell subset, CD4+ or CD8+ T cells, or bulk PBMC T cells (not recorded which). The receptor set was obtained from a man between 18 and 69 years old in good health. Both conserved end residues are part of each CDR3. Fields, in order: CDR3 length, V gene, J gene, CDR3 protein.

length: 13
V: TRBV24-1
J: TRBJ1-1
CDR3: CATRRTGDTEAFF

length: 14
V: TRBV7-3
J: TRBJ2-7
CDR3: CASSLTPGTYEQYF

length: 15
V: TRBV20-1
J: TRBJ2-6
CDR3: CSARVRGNGANVLTF

length: 15
V: TRBV3-1
J: TRBJ1-6
CDR3: CASSPPGQGYSPLHF

length: 19
V: TRBV20-1
J: TRBJ1-5
CDR3: CSARARVGQGKRSNQPQHF

length: 14
V: TRBV29-1
J: TRBJ2-1
CDR3: CSVQTAGAWNEQFF

length: 15
V: TRBV5-1
J: TRBJ1-1
CDR3: CASSDLDRPNTEAFF

length: 13
V: TRBV29-1
J: TRBJ2-7
CDR3: CSVVVAATYEQYF

length: 16
V: TRBV5-1
J: TRBJ2-2
CDR3: CASSQSSGGLTGELFF

length: 14
V: TRBV6-1
J: TRBJ2-1
CDR3: CASTRDLNYNEQFF

length: 14
V: TRBV5-1
J: TRBJ2-7
CDR3: CASSSGGSLDEQYF

length: 15
V: TRBV5-1
J: TRBJ1-2
CDR3: CASSVGEAHNYGYTF

length: 16
V: TRBV18
J: TRBJ2-1
CDR3: CASSHLGLAGVYEQFF

length: 15
V: TRBV3-1
J: TRBJ1-1
CDR3: CASSPWQGVRTEAFF

length: 15
V: TRBV9
J: TRBJ2-3
CDR3: CASSALSGDADTQYF

length: 16
V: TRBV5-1
J: TRBJ2-2
CDR3: CASSSSQRINTGELFF

length: 16
V: TRBV7-2
J: TRBJ2-5
CDR3: CASSFLPAGGQETQYF

length: 13
V: TRBV6-1
J: TRBJ2-3
CDR3: CASKLAGGHTQYF

length: 16
V: TRBV18
J: TRBJ2-7
CDR3: CASSPAVGGSSYEQYF

length: 17
V: TRBV12-3/TRBV12-4
J: TRBJ2-3
CDR3: CASSSRDSLHSADTQYF

length: 14
V: TRBV11-2
J: TRBJ1-6
CDR3: CASSLVQGGSPLHF

length: 15
V: TRBV20-1
J: TRBJ1-4
CDR3: CSAIKRQGNNEKLFF

length: 19
V: TRBV4-2
J: TRBJ2-3
CDR3: CASSQVPSGEWFGTDTQYF

length: 15
V: TRBV6-1
J: TRBJ2-1
CDR3: CASSRTGGGHNEQFF

length: 16
V: TRBV19
J: TRBJ1-5
CDR3: CASSITWDNSNQPQHF

length: 15
V: TRBV19
J: TRBJ2-7
CDR3: CASSIASGPFYEQYF

length: 17
V: TRBV5-6
J: TRBJ2-6
CDR3: CASSTDRALSGANVLTF

length: 15
V: TRBV12-3/TRBV12-4
J: TRBJ2-7
CDR3: CASRPSGGTPYEQYF

length: 12
V: TRBV2
J: TRBJ2-7
CDR3: CASTRQGVGQYF

length: 14
V: TRBV29-1
J: TRBJ2-7
CDR3: CSVRGPETGNEQYF

length: 14
V: TRBV12-3/TRBV12-4
J: TRBJ2-1
CDR3: CASSGGAVFGEQFF

length: 12
V: TRBV9
J: TRBJ1-2
CDR3: CASTQGGGVYTF

length: 12
V: TRBV12-3/TRBV12-4
J: TRBJ1-2
CDR3: CASSPDRRSYTF

length: 18
V: TRBV5-6
J: TRBJ2-5
CDR3: CASSLGEETGTFGETQYF

length: 18
V: TRBV5-1
J: TRBJ1-1
CDR3: CASSSGQARKGGYTEAFF

length: 16
V: TRBV15
J: TRBJ2-3
CDR3: CATSRDRQKGTDTQYF

length: 14
V: TRBV12-3/TRBV12-4
J: TRBJ2-7
CDR3: CASSLAGQPYEQYF

length: 15
V: TRBV19
J: TRBJ2-2
CDR3: CASSSLAGGAGELFF

length: 14
V: TRBV7-9
J: TRBJ1-5
CDR3: CASSQQGTNQPQHF

length: 15
V: TRBV20-1
J: TRBJ2-1
CDR3: CSAIPLAGGRNEQFF

length: 14
V: TRBV5-1
J: TRBJ2-3
CDR3: CASTEGAIADTQYF

length: 14
V: TRBV20-1
J: TRBJ2-7
CDR3: CSALSGTTLYEQYF

length: 17
V: TRBV6-2/TRBV6-3
J: TRBJ2-1
CDR3: CASSYIGHTRGYNEQFF

length: 14
V: TRBV5-5
J: TRBJ1-4
CDR3: CASRPGQRNEKLFF

length: 15
V: TRBV5-1
J: TRBJ1-2
CDR3: CASSLAAGTVYGYTF

length: 16
V: TRBV11-2
J: TRBJ2-3
CDR3: CASSPHASGGSDTQYF

length: 15
V: TRBV12-3/TRBV12-4
J: TRBJ2-6
CDR3: CASSPGAGGANVLTF

length: 15
V: TRBV6-1
J: TRBJ1-4
CDR3: CASSSQGGTNEKLFF

length: 13
V: TRBV5-1
J: TRBJ1-4
CDR3: CASTVVSGEKLFF

length: 14
V: TRBV11-1
J: TRBJ2-5
CDR3: CASSYPTVKETQYF

length: 18
V: TRBV20-1
J: TRBJ2-7
CDR3: CSASPPGTSGGWGYEQYF

length: 16
V: TRBV29-1
J: TRBJ2-7
CDR3: CSVGSFRDRGSYEQYF

length: 13
V: TRBV3-1
J: TRBJ1-1
CDR3: CASSVRTNTEAFF

length: 16
V: TRBV5-1
J: TRBJ2-2
CDR3: CASSWTSDPNTGELFF

length: 12
V: TRBV5-1
J: TRBJ1-2
CDR3: CASSQGPGGYTF

length: 13
V: TRBV20-1
J: TRBJ2-3
CDR3: CSAWTGSTDTQYF

length: 12
V: TRBV7-9
J: TRBJ2-5
CDR3: CASSFSRKTQYF

length: 15
V: TRBV3-1
J: TRBJ1-4
CDR3: CASSHSRAPNEKLFF